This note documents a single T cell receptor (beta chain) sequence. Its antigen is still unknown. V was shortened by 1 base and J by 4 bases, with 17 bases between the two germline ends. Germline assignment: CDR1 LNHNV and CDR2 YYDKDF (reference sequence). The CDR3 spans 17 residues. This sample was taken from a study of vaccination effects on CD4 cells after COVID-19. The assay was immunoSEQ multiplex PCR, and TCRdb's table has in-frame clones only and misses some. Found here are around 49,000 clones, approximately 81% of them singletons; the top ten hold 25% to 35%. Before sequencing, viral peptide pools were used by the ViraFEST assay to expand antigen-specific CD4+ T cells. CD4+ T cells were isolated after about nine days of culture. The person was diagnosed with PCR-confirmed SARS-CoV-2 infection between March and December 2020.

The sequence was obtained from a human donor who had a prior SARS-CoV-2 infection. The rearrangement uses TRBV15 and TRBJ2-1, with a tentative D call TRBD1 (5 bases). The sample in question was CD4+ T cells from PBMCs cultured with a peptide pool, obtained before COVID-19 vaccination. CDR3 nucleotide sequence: TGTGCCACCAGCAGAGTTCCTTCAGGGTTTGGGTACAATGAGCAGTTCTTC. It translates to CATSRVPSGFGYNEQFF.